Following are 13 T cell receptor beta chains from one sample sequenced in a study of cytomegalovirus exposure and HLA in healthy donors. 13 Jbeta primers and 60 Vbeta primers were used for the PCR. Profiling relied on immunoSEQ multiplex PCR, and the TCRdb table lists in-frame clones only, not all of them. The sample lists about 90,000 clones, about 73% occurring once. Sequencing was performed on PBMCs. These receptors came from a woman aged 45-59 years in good health and CMV-seropositive.

This clone was detected once. The V gene is TRBV28, the J gene TRBJ2-7, with 11 bases lining up with TRBD2. There are 14 residues in the CDR3. Germline V gives CDR1 MDHEN, CDR2 SYDVKM. V lost 6 bases and J lost 3; bases outside the gene matches: 4. CDR3 in DNA: TGTGCCAGCAGACTAGCGGGAGAAGTCTACGAGCAGTACTTC. Translating gives CASRLAGEVYEQYF.

This clone has more than one count but fewer than ten. This chain links TRBV19 with TRBJ2-5; 8 positions agree with TRBD1. The V and J ends lost 8 bases and 4 bases, in that order; junction bases with no gene match: 6. The germline CDR1 and CDR2 sequences are LNHDA and SQIVND (reference sequence). The CDR3 consists of 13 residues. The CDR3, as DNA: TGTGCCAGTGGACAGGGCATTCGAGAGACCCAGTACTTC. As protein: CASGQGIRETQYF.

This clone was seen only a few times. V gene TRBV19 combines with J gene TRBJ2-2, with D possibly being TRBD2 (7 bases). Trimming removed 9 bases from V and 5 bases from J, with 16 bases in between. This CDR3 contains 14 residues. CDR1 is LNHDA and CDR2 is SQIVND in the germline V gene (reference sequence). DNA of the CDR3: TGTGCCAGCCTAGGGGGGAGGGAAACCGGGGAGCTGTTTTTT. This sequence encodes CASLGGRETGELFF.

The sample holds one count of this clone. The CDR3 sequence: CASTGGFFLAFF. CDR3 coding DNA: TGTGCCAGCACCGGGGGGTTTTTCTTGGCTTTCTTT. V gene TRBV6-1 combines with J gene TRBJ1-1; D might be TRBD1 (5 bases). The V and J ends lost 7 bases and 11 bases respectively, with 17 bases between them. Germline CDR1 MNHNS, CDR2 SASEGT. The CDR3 is 12 residues long.

The gene calls are TRBV6-6 and TRBJ1-5, with D maybe TRBD1 (6 bases). The CDR3 length is 16 residues. Germline CDR1 and CDR2: MNHNY and SVGAGI (reference sequence). V was cut by 6 bases and J by 5 bases, with 20 bases left in between. Here the CDR3 reads CASSLARQVGDQPQHF. The CDR3 DNA follows: TGTGCCAGCAGCCTTGCTAGACAGGTAGGGGATCAGCCCCAGCATTTT.

J is TRBJ2-7 and V is TRBV11-2, with D perhaps matching TRBD2 (5 bases). Trimming stripped 0 bases from V and 3 bases from J, with 15 bases between. The CDR3 loop spans 16 amino acids. Germline V gene data show CDR1 as SGHAT and CDR2 as FQNNGV. The CDR3 DNA follows: TGTGCCAGCAGCTTAGAGGGGTTAGCGAGCGGCTACGAGCAGTACTTC. It translates to CASSLEGLASGYEQYF.

The chain recombines TRBV29-1 with TRBJ1-5; possibly TRBD1 for D (6 bases). The CDR3 is 13 amino acids. Between the trimmed V and J ends, which lost 7 bases and 6 bases, there was a span of 16 bases. Per the germline V gene, CDR1 is SQVTM and CDR2 is ANQGSEA. The CDR3 DNA sequence: TGCAGCGCCGGAGACAGAGGGGGTCAGCCCCAGCATTTT. It yields the protein CSAGDRGGQPQHF.

CDR3 DNA: TGTGCCAGCTCCGGAGGCCCAGATACGCAGTATTTT. It yields the protein CASSGGPDTQYF. This chain connects TRBV9 to TRBJ2-3, with D perhaps TRBD2 (5 bases). V lost 7 bases and J 4 bases, leaving 10 bases between the germline ends. The CDR3 has 12 residues. Germline CDR1 is SGDLS and CDR2 is YYNGEE.

V is TRBV5-1 and J is TRBJ2-1; 7 positions agree with TRBD1. Per the germline V gene, CDR1 is SGHRS and CDR2 is YFSETQ. The V gene end was trimmed by 0 bases and the J gene end by 7 bases; junction bases not matched to a gene: 7. The CDR3 length is 15 residues. DNA for the CDR3: TGCGCCAGCAGCTTGGGAGGGGGCGCTTTAAATGAGCAGTTCTTC. It encodes CASSLGGGALNEQFF.

The rearrangement uses TRBV28 and TRBJ1-1, with D maybe TRBD1 (6 bases). CDR1 and CDR2 from the germline V gene are MDHEN and SYDVKM. V gave up 4 bases and J gave up 3 bases, with 9 bases separating them. CDR3 length: 13 residues. CDR3 nucleotide sequence: TGTGCCAGCAGTTCTACAGGGCACACTGAAGCTTTCTTT. Amino acids: CASSSTGHTEAFF.

This clone has a handful of counts. The chain is built from TRBV7-3 and TRBJ2-5; 13 positions agree with TRBD2. Germline V gives CDR1 SGHTA, CDR2 FQGTGA. The CDR3 contains 15 residues. The ends lost 3 bases at V and 5 bases at J; junction bases unmatched: 3. CDR3 sequence (DNA): TGTGCCAGCAGCTTGACTAGCGGGAGGTGGGAGACCCAGTACTTC. Amino acids: CASSLTSGRWETQYF.

The V gene is TRBV29-1, the J gene TRBJ1-4; D is ambiguous. V lost 5 bases to trimming and J lost 7 bases, with 5 bases between them. The CDR3 is 10 amino acids. Germline values: CDR1 SQVTM, CDR2 ANQGSEA. The CDR3 bases are TGCAGCGTTTTCCGTGAAAAACTGTTTTTT. This sequence encodes CSVFREKLFF.

The gene calls are TRBV5-4 and TRBJ2-7; D uncertain. Germline loops: CDR1 SGHNT, CDR2 YYREEE (reference sequence). The CDR3 has 13 residues. Trimming stripped 0 bases from V and 1 base from J, with 5 bases between. The CDR3 region has the DNA TGTGCCAGCAGCTTGGACTGGTCCTACGAGCAGTACTTC. Amino acids: CASSLDWSYEQYF.